The 29 T cell receptor beta chains presented below share a single source sample, sequenced in a study of T cell responses to AZD1222 COVID-19 vaccine. Sequencing used immunoSEQ multiplex PCR; TCRdb keeps in-frame clones, though not all of them. Of some 150,000 clones listed, about 91% are singletons. The sample here was peripheral blood, taken on day 0 of MenACWY control vaccination. The origin of the receptors is an adult in good health.

This clone was seen a handful of times. The rearrangement links TRBV18 to TRBJ2-1, with TRBD2 identical over 9 bases. The junction had 3 bases not matched to a gene; V was cut back by 3 bases and J by 6 bases. This CDR3 spans 14 amino acids. The germline gives CDR1 KGHSH, CDR2 LQKENI. The CDR3 loop reads CASSPLAGPNEQFF. Here the CDR3 DNA reads TGTGCCAGCTCACCCCTAGCGGGACCCAATGAGCAGTTCTTC.

The chain is built from TRBV11-2 and TRBJ2-1; 7 bases align to TRBD2. The CDR3 consists of 15 residues. The germline gives CDR1 SGHAT, CDR2 FQNNGV. V shed 1 base, J shed 1 base, and the junction held 1 base outside the gene matches. CDR3: CASSLGGGSYNEQFF. In nucleotides, the CDR3 is TGTGCCAGCAGCTTAGGGGGGGGTTCCTACAATGAGCAGTTCTTC.

V usage is TRBV27 and J usage is TRBJ1-4; TRBD1 might be the D (5 bases). The CDR3 extends over 15 amino acids. Trimming took 0 bases from V and 12 from J, leaving 17 bases between them. CDR1 and CDR2 (germline): MNHEY, SMNVEV (reference sequence). In DNA, the CDR3 is TGTGCCAGCAGTTTATCCTTTACGGGGTCCAGGGAACTGTTTTTT. As protein: CASSLSFTGSRELFF.

This clone was detected once. This chain links TRBV7-9 with TRBJ2-3, with TRBD2 matching 11 bases. This CDR3 comprises 16 residues. Germline V gene sequence: CDR1 SEHNR, CDR2 FQNEAQ (reference sequence). V lost 1 base to trimming and J lost 6 bases; unmatched junction nucleotides: 6. The CDR3 loop reads CASSLELAGGPDTQYF. For the CDR3, the DNA is TGTGCCAGCAGCTTAGAATTAGCGGGAGGGCCGGATACGCAGTATTTT.

The V gene is TRBV25-1, the J gene TRBJ1-1; no clear D. V gave up 4 bases and J gave up 1 base, with 19 bases separating them. The CDR3 is 17 amino acids. Germline V gene lookup returns CDR1 MGHDK and CDR2 SYGVNS. The CDR3 reads CASSGTSLGRRNTEAFF. For the CDR3, the DNA is TGTGCCAGCAGTGGCACCTCCTTGGGAAGAAGGAACACTGAAGCTTTCTTT.

The chain uses TRBV6-2 or TRBV6-3 and TRBJ2-2, with 7 bases matching TRBD1. Germline V gives CDR1 MNHEY, CDR2 SVGEGT. The length of the CDR3 is 15 residues. V shed 1 base, J shed 6 bases, and the junction held 5 bases outside the gene matches. CDR3 nucleotide sequence: TGTGCCAGCAGTTACTTGACAGGGTCTGCCGGGGAGCTGTTTTTT. It encodes CASSYLTGSAGELFF.

This chain connects TRBV30 to TRBJ1-4, with D possibly TRBD1 on 5 matching bases. The CDR3 runs 14 residues. The germline V and J ends were trimmed by 5 bases and 3 bases, with 13 bases remaining between them. Germline V CDR1 and CDR2: GTSNPN, SVGIG (reference sequence). The CDR3 coding sequence is TGTGCCTGGGGGACTGACGGATCTAATGAAAAACTGTTTTTT. It codes for CAWGTDGSNEKLFF.

The gene calls are TRBV10-3 and TRBJ1-2; TRBD1 is a possible D gene (6 bases). Germline CDR1 is ENHRY and CDR2 is SYGVKD. The CDR3 length is 14 residues. V was pared by 0 bases and J by 6 bases, with 11 bases between. CDR3 nucleotide sequence: TGTGCCATCAGTGAGTCGGGGGGCTGGGATGGCTACACCTTC. It encodes CAISESGGWDGYTF.

V is TRBV7-9 and J is TRBJ1-2; D not certain. Germline lookup yields CDR1 SEHNR and CDR2 FQNEAQ (reference sequence). CDR3 length equals 17 residues. Trimming took off 5 bases at V and 1 base at J, with 20 bases between the two ends. Here the CDR3 reads CASSLRTDGMDNYGYTF. Here the CDR3 DNA reads TGTGCCAGCAGCCTCCGGACGGACGGGATGGATAACTATGGCTACACCTTC.

The V call is TRBV19, the J call TRBJ2-3; 11 positions agree with TRBD2. Losses at the gene ends were 4 bases for V and 3 bases for J; bases not matched to a gene: 9. Germline assignment: CDR1 LNHDA and CDR2 SQIVND (reference sequence). The CDR3 totals 17 residues. The CDR3 DNA reads as TGTGCCAGTAGTACCCTCGTCTCTAGCGGGAGGACAGATACGCAGTATTTT. This gives the protein CASSTLVSSGRTDTQYF. The full variable domain, rest sourced from reference TRBV19 and TRBJ2-3, is DGGITQSPKYLFRKEGQNVTLSCEQNLNHDAMYWYRQDPGQGLRLIYYSQIVNDFQKGDIAEGYSVSREKKESFPLTVTSAQKNPTAFYLCASSTLVSSGRTDTQYFGPGTRLTVL.

The CDR3 spells CASRDGQGRYEQYF. Written as DNA, the CDR3 is TGTGCCAGCAGAGACGGACAGGGCCGATACGAGCAGTACTTC. This chain connects TRBV6-5 to TRBJ2-7; TRBD1 matches at 8 bases. Germline assignment: CDR1 MNHEY and CDR2 SVGAGI. J gave up 4 bases and V 6 bases, and 8 bases lay outside the gene matches. This CDR3 is built from 14 residues.

The chain recombines TRBV6-5 with TRBJ2-5, with 8 positions matching TRBD1. The CDR3 spans 13 residues. Germline-derived CDR1 and CDR2 are MNHEY and SVGAGI. V shed 6 bases and J 4 bases; nucleotides not matched to a gene: 4. The CDR3 loop is CASSRQGRETQYF. In nucleotides, the CDR3 is TGTGCCAGCAGCCGACAGGGGAGAGAGACCCAGTACTTC.

The chain couples TRBV3-1 (or the pseudogene TRBV3-2) to TRBJ1-1, with 7 bases identical to TRBD1. The trim removed 6 bases at V and 7 bases at J, leaving 8 bases unmatched. Germline-derived CDR1 and CDR2 are LGHDT and YNNKEL (reference sequence). The CDR3 spans 13 residues. The CDR3 sequence: CASRRQGRDEAFF. CDR3 nucleotides: TGTGCCAGCAGGCGACAGGGAAGAGATGAAGCTTTCTTT.

This chain joins TRBV5-4 and TRBJ2-7; D possibly uses TRBD1 or TRBD2 (6 bases each). V gave up 1 base and J gave up 2 bases, with 13 bases separating them. Germline V gene data show CDR1 as SGHNT and CDR2 as YYREEE (reference sequence). The CDR3 runs to 15 residues. CDR3 in amino acids: CASSLKGGGTYEQYF. Here the CDR3 DNA reads TGTGCCAGCAGCTTGAAAGGGGGAGGAACCTACGAGCAGTACTTC. The whole variable domain, remainder taken from reference TRBV5-4 and TRBJ2-7, is ETGVTQSPTHLIKTRGQQVTLRCSSQSGHNTVSWYQQALGQGPQFIFQYYREEENGRGNFPPRFSGLQFPNYSSELNVNALELDDSALYLCASSLKGGGTYEQYFGPGTRLTVT.

V and J are TRBV20-1 and TRBJ2-7; D gene ambiguous. This CDR3 is built from 11 residues. V was shortened by 5 bases and J by 6 bases, with 11 bases between the two germline ends. Germline V gene data show CDR1 as DFQATT and CDR2 as SNEGSKA (reference sequence). In DNA form, the CDR3 reads TGCAGTGCTCTGAGCTTCGCCGAGCAGTACTTC. Its translation is CSALSFAEQYF.

The chain employs TRBV5-1 and TRBJ2-3; possibly TRBD1 for D (5 bases). Germline CDR1 is SGHRS and CDR2 is YFSETQ. The CDR3 spans 13 residues. The V end was cut by 1 base, the J end by 4 bases, with 7 bases between. The CDR3 nucleotides read TGCGCCAGCAGCTTGAAGGGGTCAGATACGCAGTATTTT. Translated, it gives CASSLKGSDTQYF.

The chain joins TRBV19 to TRBJ2-7; 9 bases are shared with TRBD2. The CDR3 runs to 14 residues. The V and J ends lost 6 bases and 2 bases, in that order; junction bases with no gene match: 5. Germline V gene data show CDR1 as LNHDA and CDR2 as SQIVND (reference sequence). The chain's CDR3 is CASRRAGGTYEQYF. CDR3 nucleotide sequence: TGTGCCAGTAGGAGAGCGGGAGGTACCTACGAGCAGTACTTC.

This clone has just a few counts. The V call is TRBV24-1, the J call TRBJ1-5; no clear D. The CDR3 runs 12 residues. Germline V lookup: CDR1 KGHDR, CDR2 SFDVKD. The V end lost 4 bases, the J end lost 6 bases, and 6 bases lay between the germline ends. CDR3 sequence reads: CATSEHLQPQHF. DNA for the CDR3: TGTGCCACCAGTGAACATCTTCAGCCCCAGCATTTT.

J is TRBJ1-3 and V is TRBV6-1, with D perhaps TRBD1 (6 bases). The CDR3 length is 16 residues. Germline V gene data show CDR1 as MNHNS and CDR2 as SASEGT. V lost 3 bases and J 0 bases, leaving 12 bases between the germline ends. The CDR3, as DNA: TGTGCCAGCAGTGATAGGGGGGCGGCCTCTGGAAACACCATATATTTT. Amino acids: CASSDRGAASGNTIYF.

V is TRBV19 and J is TRBJ1-1; 7 bases align to TRBD1. The CDR3 totals 15 residues. Looked up from germline, CDR1 is LNHDA and CDR2 is SQIVND (reference sequence). Trimming removed 7 bases from V and 4 bases from J; junction bases left unmatched: 12. CDR3 in DNA: TGTGCCAGTAAAGTAGCTCAGGGGGTGAGCACTGAAGCTTTCTTT. Its translation is CASKVAQGVSTEAFF.

This clone was recorded only once. The chain joins TRBV7-9 to TRBJ1-2; possibly TRBD1 for D (5 bases). The CDR3 is 14 amino acids. V was cut by 2 bases and J by 10 bases, with 17 bases left in between. Germline-derived CDR1 and CDR2 are SEHNR and FQNEAQ (reference sequence). CDR3 DNA sequence: TGTGCCAGCAGCTTAACGTCAGGGAGGAACCACTACACCTTC. It specifies CASSLTSGRNHYTF.

The chain is built from TRBV11-2 and TRBJ1-2; the match to TRBD1 covers 11 bases. The CDR3 runs to 13 residues. Germline V gives CDR1 SGHAT, CDR2 FQNNGV. V lost 11 bases, J lost 0 bases, and 2 bases stayed unmatched. The CDR3: CAVGQGANYGYTF. CDR3 nucleotide sequence: TGTGCCGTGGGACAGGGGGCTAACTATGGCTACACCTTC.

CDR3 sequence: CASSVTDSGGSVTEAFF. CDR3 nucleotide sequence: TGTGCCAGCAGCGTAACCGACTCAGGGGGCTCTGTCACTGAAGCTTTCTTT. The rearrangement joins TRBV9 to TRBJ1-1, with 8 bases fitting TRBD1. From germline, CDR1 is SGDLS and CDR2 YYNGEE. J gave up 4 bases and V 1 base, and 12 bases lay outside the gene matches. The CDR3 runs to 17 residues. Full variable domain (missing parts from reference TRBV9 and TRBJ1-1): DSGVTQTPKHLITATGQRVTLRCSPRSGDLSVYWYQQSLDQGLQFLIQYYNGEERAKGNILERFSAQQFPDLHSELNLSSLELGDSALYFCASSVTDSGGSVTEAFFGQGTRLTVV.

The chain couples TRBV30 to TRBJ1-1, with D maybe TRBD1 (5 bases). The length of the CDR3 is 14 residues. V gave up 3 bases and J gave up 1 base, with 12 bases separating them. Per germline, CDR1 GTSNPN and CDR2 SVGIG (reference sequence). The CDR3 DNA is TGTGCCTGGAGGGGGCCTGGGCGGAACACTGAAGCTTTCTTT. This codes for CAWRGPGRNTEAFF.

In its sample, this clone was seen once. The V gene is TRBV7-3, the J gene TRBJ2-1; 13 bases line up with TRBD2. The CDR3 covers 13 residues. V lost 8 bases to trimming and J lost 5 bases; unmatched junction nucleotides: 0. CDR1 is SGHTA and CDR2 is FQGTGA in the germline V gene. The CDR3 bases are TGTGCCAGCGGGACTAGCGGGAACAATGAGCAGTTCTTC. As protein: CASGTSGNNEQFF. Complete variable domain (other parts from reference TRBV7-3 and TRBJ2-1): GAGVSQTPSNKVTEKGKYVELRCDPISGHTALYWYRQSLGQGPEFLIYFQGTGAADDSGLPNDRFFAVRPEGSVSTLKIQRTERGDSAVYLCASGTSGNNEQFFGPGTRLTVL.

The chain recombines TRBV10-1 with TRBJ1-2; weak D call: TRBD1 (5 bases). Germline V gives CDR1 WNHNN, CDR2 SYGVQD (reference sequence). CDR3 size: 15 residues. V dropped 5 bases and J dropped 8 bases, with 21 bases sitting between them. This CDR3 reads CASSTNNGTVWGYTF. CDR3 DNA: TGCGCCAGCAGTACAAACAATGGGACGGTCTGGGGCTACACCTTC.

This chain joins TRBV28 and TRBJ1-5; D remains ambiguous. Trimming cost V 5 bases and J 3 bases, with 11 bases left between them. The CDR3 has 14 amino acids. Germline assignment: CDR1 MDHEN and CDR2 SYDVKM. The CDR3 protein is CASSPRTNNQPQHF. In nucleotides, the CDR3 is TGTGCCAGCAGTCCCCGGACGAACAATCAGCCCCAGCATTTT.

This rearrangement joins TRBV6-6 to TRBJ1-2, with a weak D call TRBD1 (5 bases). The CDR3 is 15 residues long. Germline V gives CDR1 MNHNY, CDR2 SVGAGI (reference sequence). The V gene lost 6 bases and the J gene lost 5 bases, with 19 bases spanning the gap. In DNA form, the CDR3 reads TGTGCCAGCAGGAAAGGGACCGAATCTTTTTATGGCTACACCTTC. Its protein is CASRKGTESFYGYTF.

The chain recombines TRBV6-6 with TRBJ1-6; TRBD1 matches at 9 bases. Germline-derived CDR1 and CDR2 are MNHNY and SVGAGI (reference sequence). The ends lost 4 bases at V and 7 bases at J; junction bases unmatched: 8. The CDR3 is 16 residues long. In DNA, the CDR3 is TGTGCCAGCAGTTCCCACAGGGGGCGATCGAATTCACCCCTCCACTTT. This encodes CASSSHRGRSNSPLHF.